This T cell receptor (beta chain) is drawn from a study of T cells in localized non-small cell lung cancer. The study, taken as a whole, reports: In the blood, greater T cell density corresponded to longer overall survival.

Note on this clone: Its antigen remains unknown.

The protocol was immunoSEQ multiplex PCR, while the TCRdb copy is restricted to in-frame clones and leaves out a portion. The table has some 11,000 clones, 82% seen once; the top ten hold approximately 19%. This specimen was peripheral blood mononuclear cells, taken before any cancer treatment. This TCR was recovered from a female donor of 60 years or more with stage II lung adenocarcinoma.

CDR3 residues: CASSPWDRVNTEAFF. CDR3 in DNA: TGTGCCAGCAGCCCCTGGGACAGGGTGAACACTGAAGCTTTCTTT. The rearrangement links TRBV7-9 to TRBJ1-1, with TRBD1 identical over 9 bases. Germline V lookup: CDR1 SEHNR, CDR2 FQNEAQ (reference sequence). Trimming removed 5 bases from V and 0 bases from J; junction bases left unmatched: 4. This CDR3 contains 15 residues.